One sample yielded the 23 T cell receptor beta chains listed below, sequenced in a study of T cells in localized non-small cell lung cancer. TCRdb's table, derived via immunoSEQ multiplex PCR, lists solely in-frame clones and lacks some. Counted here are roughly 24,000 clones, about 89% occurring once; the ten biggest clones make up more than 20%. The source material was peripheral blood, sampled before any cancer treatment. The receptors shown here come from a man aged 40-75 years with stage I squamous cell lung carcinoma.

The genes are TRBV2 and TRBJ1-2, with D possibly matching TRBD1 (5 bases). CDR1 is SNHLY and CDR2 is FYNNEI in the germline V gene. V gave up 5 bases and J gave up 8 bases, with 12 bases separating them. This CDR3 has 12 residues. CDR3 loop: CASSQQTAGYTF. The CDR3 nucleotides are TGTGCCAGCAGTCAGCAGACAGCGGGCTACACCTTC.

The V gene is TRBV29-1, the J gene TRBJ2-7, with 9 bases that match TRBD1. The CDR3 runs to 11 residues. Germline lookup yields CDR1 SQVTM and CDR2 ANQGSEA. Trimming took 6 bases from V and 6 from J; bases not matched to a gene: 3. CDR3 region: CSVGQGGEQYF. CDR3 coding DNA: TGCAGCGTGGGACAGGGAGGCGAGCAGTACTTC.

CDR3 bases: TGTGCCAGCAGCGCTTCGACAGGGGGGACCTATGGCTACACCTTC. Its translation is CASSASTGGTYGYTF. V and J are TRBV9 and TRBJ1-2, with TRBD1 matching over 9 bases. From germline, CDR1 is SGDLS and CDR2 YYNGEE. The CDR3 sequence is 15 residues long. Trimming at V came to 3 bases and at J to 4 bases, leaving 7 bases not matched to a gene. Looking up the rest from reference TRBV9 and TRBJ1-2 gives the full variable domain: DSGVTQTPKHLITATGQRVTLRCSPRSGDLSVYWYQQSLDQGLQFLIQYYNGEERAKGNILERFSAQQFPDLHSELNLSSLELGDSALYFCASSASTGGTYGYTFGSGTRLTVV.

The V gene is TRBV10-3, the J gene TRBJ1-1, with 9 bases fitting TRBD1. The CDR3 is 16 residues long. V shed 6 bases and J 5 bases; nucleotides not matched to a gene: 13. Germline CDR1 reads ENHRY; CDR2 reads SYGVKD. In DNA, the CDR3 is TGTGCCATCAGGCCTGGGACAGGGAGTTTCGAGACTGAAGCTTTCTTT. Translated: CAIRPGTGSFETEAFF.

J is TRBJ1-4 and V is TRBV15; unclear D gene. V shed 1 base and J shed 7 bases, with 10 bases lying between them. The V gene's germline CDR1 is LNHNV and CDR2 YYDKDF (reference sequence). The CDR3 consists of 14 residues. The CDR3 loop is CATSRGRTGEKLFF. CDR3 coding DNA: TGTGCCACCAGCAGAGGGAGAACGGGTGAAAAACTGTTTTTT.

The rearrangement uses TRBV7-9 and TRBJ1-2; the D gene is possibly TRBD1 (6 bases). Germline-derived CDR1 and CDR2 are SEHNR and FQNEAQ (reference sequence). The CDR3 runs to 13 residues. V lost 5 bases and J 6 bases, leaving 13 bases between the germline ends. This chain's CDR3 is CASSATYRDGYTF. The DNA of the CDR3 is TGTGCCAGCAGCGCTACTTACAGGGATGGCTACACCTTC.

This clone came up once. The chain couples TRBV29-1 to TRBJ2-2; the match to TRBD2 covers 11 bases. Germline CDR1 reads SQVTM; CDR2 reads ANQGSEA. This CDR3 spans 16 amino acids. The ends lost 7 bases at V and 2 bases at J; junction bases unmatched: 9. CDR3 amino acids: CSGLIAGGPNTGELFF. The CDR3 DNA sequence: TGCAGCGGCTTAATAGCGGGGGGGCCCAACACCGGGGAGCTGTTTTTT.

The V and J genes are TRBV6-5 and TRBJ2-7, with D unresolved. The CDR3 is made up of 15 amino acids. V lost 0 bases and J lost 4, with 13 bases in between. Germline V gene data show CDR1 as MNHEY and CDR2 as SVGAGI. The CDR3 region has the DNA TGTGCCAGCAGTTACTCGAGCTTCCTGTATTACGAGCAGTACTTC. Translation gives CASSYSSFLYYEQYF.

In nucleotides, the CDR3 is TGTGCCAGCAGTGAGCAGGGGGCGGCGAATGAGCAGTTCTTC. It is translated as CASSEQGAANEQFF. The chain links TRBV2 to TRBJ2-1, with 8 bases that match TRBD1. J was trimmed by 7 bases and V by 3 bases; bases with no gene match: 5. The CDR3 has 14 amino acids. The V gene's germline CDR1 is SNHLY and CDR2 FYNNEI.

The genes are TRBV19 and TRBJ1-1, with 7 nucleotides matching TRBD1. With V trimmed by 7 bases and J by 8 bases, 13 bases remained unmatched. Germline assignment: CDR1 LNHDA and CDR2 SQIVND (reference sequence). CDR3 size: 14 residues. As DNA, the CDR3 is TGTGCCAGTACCCAAGACAGGGCAGCTCGAGAAGCTTTCTTT. Its protein product is CASTQDRAAREAFF. Using reference TRBV19 and TRBJ1-1 for the parts outside the CDR3, the full variable domain is DGGITQSPKYLFRKEGQNVTLSCEQNLNHDAMYWYRQDPGQGLRLIYYSQIVNDFQKGDIAEGYSVSREKKESFPLTVTSAQKNPTAFYLCASTQDRAAREAFFGQGTRLTVV.

The rearrangement uses TRBV5-1 and TRBJ1-1; the D is unclear. Trimming stripped 4 bases from V and 6 bases from J, with 7 bases between. From germline, CDR1 is SGHRS and CDR2 YFSETQ. The CDR3 is made up of 11 amino acids. CDR3 protein: CASSKASEAFF. DNA for the CDR3: TGCGCCAGCAGCAAGGCCTCTGAAGCTTTCTTT.

The rearrangement joins TRBV4-2 to TRBJ2-3; 9 nucleotides match TRBD2. The germline gives CDR1 LGHNA, CDR2 YNFKEQ. This CDR3 comprises 16 residues. The trim removed 0 bases at V and 2 bases at J, leaving 3 bases unmatched. CDR3 sequence reads: CASSQEAGGHTDTQYF. Here the CDR3 DNA reads TGTGCCAGCAGCCAAGAAGCGGGGGGTCACACAGATACGCAGTATTTT.

DNA for the CDR3: TGCGCCAGCAGCCAAGGCCGCGGCGTTCTCCAAGAGACCCAGTACTTC. Translation: CASSQGRGVLQETQYF. The J gene is TRBJ2-5, the V gene TRBV4-3, with D unclear. This CDR3 contains 16 residues. The V end lost 1 base, the J end lost 1 base, and 13 bases lay between the germline ends. Looked up from germline, CDR1 is LGHNA and CDR2 is YSLEER.

This clone was seen a few times. The V call is TRBV15, the J call TRBJ1-4; D not certain. The germline V and J ends were trimmed by 8 bases and 7 bases, with 14 bases remaining between them. The germline CDR1 and CDR2 sequences are LNHNV and YYDKDF (reference sequence). CDR3 length: 13 amino acids. The CDR3 protein is CATHLGRGEKLFF. In DNA, the CDR3 is TGTGCCACCCATCTCGGTCGAGGTGAAAAACTGTTTTTT. The full variable domain, in which reference TRBV15 and TRBJ1-4 provide the parts outside the CDR3, is DAMVIQNPRYQVTQFGKPVTLSCSQTLNHNVMYWYQQKSSQAPKLLFHYYDKDFNNEADTPDNFQSRRPNTSFCFLDIRSPGLGDTAMYLCATHLGRGEKLFFGSGTQLSVL.

Concerning this clone: Germline and junction disagree at one end, which may indicate a read error. V is TRBV19 and J is TRBJ2-5; unclear D gene. CDR1 and CDR2 (germline): LNHDA, SQIVND (reference sequence). The CDR3 is made up of 13 amino acids. The CDR3 is CASSDQYQEAQYF. CDR3 nucleotides: TGTGCCAGTAGTGACCAGTACCAAGAGGCCCAGTACTTC.

The chain uses TRBV28 and TRBJ2-7; D not resolved. Trimming cost V 6 bases and J 3 bases, with 6 bases left between them. This CDR3 region has 11 residues. The germline gives CDR1 MDHEN, CDR2 SYDVKM. CDR3 sequence: CASSRYYEQYF. DNA of the CDR3: TGTGCCAGCAGCCGTTACTACGAGCAGTACTTC. Supplemented by reference TRBV28 and TRBJ2-7, the full variable domain reads DVKVTQSSRYLVKRTGEKVFLECVQDMDHENMFWYRQDPGLGLRLIYFSYDVKMKEKGDIPEGYSVSREKKERFSLILESASTNQTSMYLCASSRYYEQYFGPGTRLTVT.

J is TRBJ2-3 and V is TRBV6-6, with unresolved D. The germline CDR1 and CDR2 sequences are MNHNY and SVGAGI (reference sequence). V was pared by 5 bases and J by 0 bases, with 9 bases between. This CDR3 has 14 amino acids. CDR3 amino acids: CASSLMTSTDTQYF. The CDR3 DNA follows: TGTGCCAGCAGTCTCATGACTAGCACAGATACGCAGTATTTT.

V usage is TRBV28 and J usage is TRBJ1-4; 8 nucleotides match TRBD1. Germline lookup yields CDR1 MDHEN and CDR2 SYDVKM. CDR3 size: 16 residues. J was trimmed by 2 bases and V by 5 bases; bases with no gene match: 7. The CDR3: CASSQPSGGTNEKLFF. The DNA for the CDR3 is TGTGCCAGCAGTCAACCCTCAGGGGGCACTAATGAAAAACTGTTTTTT.

The chain combines TRBV28 with TRBJ1-4; D may be TRBD1 (5 bases). The germline gives CDR1 MDHEN, CDR2 SYDVKM. This CDR3 is 14 amino acids long. The V and J ends lost 8 bases and 10 bases respectively, with 20 bases between them. CDR3 coding DNA: TGTGCCAGCGTTGGCACGGGGGGGGAGGGAAAACTGTTTTTT. It yields the protein CASVGTGGEGKLFF. The whole variable domain, remainder taken from reference TRBV28 and TRBJ1-4, is DVKVTQSSRYLVKRTGEKVFLECVQDMDHENMFWYRQDPGLGLRLIYFSYDVKMKEKGDIPEGYSVSREKKERFSLILESASTNQTSMYLCASVGTGGEGKLFFGSGTQLSVL.

The chain is built from TRBV11-2 and TRBJ1-5; TRBD1 might be the D (5 bases). The germline V gene has CDR1 SGHAT and CDR2 FQNNGV. The CDR3 consists of 15 residues. V dropped 2 bases and J dropped 1 base, with 9 bases sitting between them. The CDR3 nucleotides are TGTGCCAGCAGCTTACAGGGTAGGAGCAATCAGCCCCAGCATTTT. Translation: CASSLQGRSNQPQHF.

This chain joins TRBV7-2 and TRBJ1-5; D is possibly TRBD1 (5 bases). Between the trimmed V and J ends, which lost 4 bases and 0 bases, there was a span of 10 bases. The CDR3 runs 15 residues. Germline lookup yields CDR1 SGHTA and CDR2 FQGNSA. CDR3 sequence (DNA): TGTGCCAGCAGCTCAAAGGGGAATAGCAATCAGCCCCAGCATTTT. Protein product: CASSSKGNSNQPQHF.

This sequence joins TRBV5-1 and TRBJ1-2; 12 bases line up with TRBD1. Losses at the gene ends were 3 bases for V and 8 bases for J; bases not matched to a gene: 5. Germline V gene data show CDR1 as SGHRS and CDR2 as YFSETQ. The CDR3 runs to 14 residues. DNA for the CDR3: TGCGCCAGCAGCTCCGGGACAGGGGGCTTAGGCTACACCTTC. Residues: CASSSGTGGLGYTF. The full variable domain, in which reference TRBV5-1 and TRBJ1-2 provide the parts outside the CDR3, is KAGVTQTPRYLIKTRGQQVTLSCSPISGHRSVSWYQQTPGQGLQFLFEYFSETQRNKGNFPGRFSGRQFSNSRSEMNVSTLELGDSALYLCASSSGTGGLGYTFGSGTRLTVV.

The chain has TRBV20-1 and TRBJ1-2, with D possibly matching TRBD1 (5 bases). V was cut by 5 bases and J by 6 bases, with 10 bases left in between. The CDR3 loop spans 11 amino acids. Germline V gene data show CDR1 as DFQATT and CDR2 as SNEGSKA (reference sequence). The CDR3 nucleotides read TGCAGTGCTCCCTACAGGAATGGCTACACCTTC. Its protein is CSAPYRNGYTF.